The 14 T cell receptor beta chains reported below all come from one sample, sequenced in a study of T cells in Graves' hyperthyroidism and ophthalmopathy (dated by TCRdb to between 2018 and 2021). The method behind the library was multiplex PCR. TCRdb names Illumina HiSeq 2000 as the instrument used. TCR beta CDR3 regions were amplified from RNA transcripts. The TCR CDR3 was subjected to a first round of RT-PCR using the HTBI primer set and the Qiagen OneStep RT-PCR kit. TCRdb reprocessed the public reads (quality trimming at Q25 with fastp, clone calling with MiXCR) and kept in-frame beta chains. CDR3 protein duplicates are merged, each entry listing the most common genes and DNA. The sample yields about 600,000 distinct CDR3 sequences; 13% to 15% were counted once. The top ten constitute less than 9% of the sample. The material sequenced was blood. These TCRs come from a woman aged 18-29 years with Graves' ophthalmopathy.

This clonotype was counted ten times or more. The chain has TRBV2 and TRBJ1-5; D is possibly TRBD1 (6 bases). Trimming pared 6 bases from V and 6 bases from J, leaving 21 bases between. Per germline, CDR1 SNHLY and CDR2 FYNNEI. The CDR3 extends over 16 amino acids. This CDR3 reads CASRVQGKGGSQPQHF. The CDR3 coding sequence is TGTGCCAGCAGGGTACAGGGTAAGGGCGGATCTCAGCCCCAGCATTTT.

This clonotype was counted ten times or more. V gene TRBV13 combines with J gene TRBJ2-1, with 9 bases aligning to TRBD2. The CDR3 is 18 amino acids. Germline V gene lookup returns CDR1 PRHDT and CDR2 FYEKMQ (reference sequence). V trimming: 1 base; J trimming: 4 bases; junction bases outside the gene matches: 11. The CDR3 bases are TGTGCCAGCAGCTTAGAACCCGTTAGCGGGAGAGGGTACAATGAGCAGTTCTTC. Encoded protein: CASSLEPVSGRGYNEQFF.

This clonotype was seen repeatedly, ten times or more. J is TRBJ1-1 and V is TRBV11-3; 8 positions agree with TRBD1. CDR1 is SGHNT and CDR2 is YENEEA in the germline V gene. V lost 0 bases and J lost 1; bases outside the gene matches: 13. The CDR3 runs 19 residues. The CDR3 sequence: CASSLEGMWDRRSNTEAFF. The CDR3 bases are TGTGCCAGCAGCTTAGAGGGGATGTGGGACAGGCGATCGAACACTGAAGCTTTCTTT.

This chain links TRBV9 with TRBJ2-3; a possible D gene is TRBD2 (5 bases). Trimming cost V 1 base and J 6 bases, with 12 bases left between them. The CDR3 is 14 amino acids. CDR1 and CDR2 from the germline V gene are SGDLS and YYNGEE. CDR3 in DNA: TGTGCCAGCAGCGTAAACCTCGGGAAGGATACGCAGTATTTT. Protein: CASSVNLGKDTQYF.

The chain joins TRBV28 to TRBJ1-3; D remains unclear. Trimming removed 5 bases at V and 2 bases at J, with 4 bases between. The CDR3 has 12 amino acids. The germline CDR1 and CDR2 sequences are MDHEN and SYDVKM. The CDR3 sequence: CASSGTGNTIYF. DNA of the CDR3: TGTGCCAGCAGTGGCACTGGAAACACCATATATTTT.

At least ten counts were recorded for this clonotype. The rearrangement joins TRBV28 to TRBJ1-5; D not resolved. The CDR3 is 15 amino acids. Trimming took off 7 bases at V and 6 bases at J, with 19 bases between the two ends. Looked up from germline, CDR1 is MDHEN and CDR2 is SYDVKM. For the CDR3, the DNA is TGTGCCAGCACCAAATATGGGTGGTATCGTCAGCCCCAGCATTTT. Protein sequence: CASTKYGWYRQPQHF.

This clonotype was recorded many times. V is TRBV30 and J is TRBJ2-7; the D gene is possibly TRBD2 (6 bases). The germline V and J ends were trimmed by 6 bases and 2 bases, with 8 bases remaining between them. The CDR3 runs to 11 residues. Germline V gives CDR1 GTSNPN, CDR2 SVGIG (reference sequence). Here the CDR3 reads CACSGTYEQYF. CDR3 nucleotide sequence: TGTGCCTGTAGCGGTACCTACGAGCAGTACTTC.

This clonotype was picked up many times. The chain recombines TRBV2 with TRBJ2-7, with 8 bases lining up with TRBD2. Germline V lookup: CDR1 SNHLY, CDR2 FYNNEI. V gave up 4 bases and J gave up 5 bases; unmatched junction bases: 10. The CDR3 loop spans 15 amino acids. The CDR3 loop reads CASSGSGIINHEQYF. The CDR3 nucleotides are TGTGCCAGCAGTGGTAGCGGGATAATTAACCACGAGCAGTACTTC.

This clonotype showed up many times. The V call is TRBV7-3, the J call TRBJ2-7, with no clear D. CDR1 SGHTA and CDR2 FQGTGA come from the germline V gene. Trimming took off 5 bases at V and 2 bases at J, with 13 bases between the two ends. The CDR3 has 14 residues. The CDR3 sequence: CASSPGAGAYEQYF. The CDR3 DNA is TGTGCCAGCAGCCCCGGAGCAGGAGCCTACGAGCAGTACTTC.

This clonotype was observed many times. V gene TRBV28 combines with J gene TRBJ2-5, with TRBD1 matching over 8 bases. Germline V gives CDR1 MDHEN, CDR2 SYDVKM. The CDR3 spans 15 residues. Trimming removed 4 bases from V and 5 bases from J; junction bases left unmatched: 9. Written as DNA, the CDR3 is TGTGCCAGCAGTTCCTACAGGGGGGCGAGGGAGACCCAGTACTTC. This sequence encodes CASSSYRGARETQYF.

This clonotype was recorded at least ten times. The genes are TRBV29-1 and TRBJ2-7; 10 bases agree with TRBD2. CDR1 and CDR2 (germline): SQVTM, ANQGSEA. The CDR3 runs 14 residues. V shed 4 bases, J shed 4 bases, and the junction held 7 bases outside the gene matches. DNA for the CDR3: TGCAGCGTTGCTCGGCTAGCGGGAGAGTACGAGCAGTACTTC. Its translation is CSVARLAGEYEQYF.

This clonotype was picked up many times. This CDR3 reads CASSRGPAGRRSGYTF. CDR3 nucleotide sequence: TGTGCCAGCAGTCGAGGCCCTGCAGGGAGGCGGTCTGGCTACACCTTC. The chain recombines TRBV12-3 or TRBV12-4 with TRBJ1-2; D is possibly TRBD1 (5 bases). Deletions cut 5 bases from V and 7 bases from J, with 23 bases between. The CDR3 contains 16 residues.

This clonotype was picked up many times. The chain is built from TRBV18 and TRBJ1-1; TRBD1 might be the D (5 bases). This CDR3 has 15 amino acids. Germline V gene lookup returns CDR1 KGHSH and CDR2 LQKENI. V lost 4 bases and J 5 bases, leaving 17 bases between the germline ends. The CDR3 here is CASSLSGWGGTEAFF. The CDR3 nucleotides read TGTGCCAGCTCACTCTCAGGGTGGGGTGGGACTGAAGCTTTCTTT.

This clonotype was seen at least ten times. The CDR3 loop reads CASYSRGVGSPLHF. The CDR3 nucleotides read TGTGCCTCCTACAGCCGGGGTGTGGGATCACCCCTCCACTTT. The chain carries TRBV28 and TRBJ1-6, with no clear D. V was cut by 11 bases and J by 10 bases, with 21 bases left in between. CDR1 and CDR2 from the germline V gene are MDHEN and SYDVKM. This CDR3 has 14 amino acids. Complete variable domain (other parts from reference TRBV28 and TRBJ1-6): DVKVTQSSRYLVKRTGEKVFLECVQDMDHENMFWYRQDPGLGLRLIYFSYDVKMKEKGDIPEGYSVSREKKERFSLILESASTNQTSMYLCASYSRGVGSPLHFGNGTRLTVT.